This T cell receptor beta chain was found in a study of blood T cell repertoires in COVID-19. Background on the study: T cells, B-cell-depleted T cells, or PBMCs provided the cDNA or gDNA that served as material.

Germline V gene data show CDR1 as SGHNT and CDR2 as YENEEA. The V gene end was trimmed by 8 bases and the J gene end by 8 bases; junction bases not matched to a gene: 10. The CDR3 is 15 amino acids. Authors' processing steps: Researchers report that nucleated cell counts were estimated from reference gene primer amplification. Repertoires were generated with immunoSEQ multiplex PCR, while TCRdb's copy carries only in-frame clones and drops some. For V, J and clone size, that table is used; D and trimming come from the DNA. This table has 90,000 to 110,000 clones, about 79% appearing once. The rearrangement uses TRBV11-3 and TRBJ2-1; 12 bases match TRBD2. This TCR was recovered from a woman older than 75 with active or convalescent COVID-19. Material: peripheral blood. Here the CDR3 DNA reads TGTGCCAGCTCACGGACTAGCGGGATTTGGGATGAGCAGTTCTTC. This sequence encodes CASSRTSGIWDEQFF.